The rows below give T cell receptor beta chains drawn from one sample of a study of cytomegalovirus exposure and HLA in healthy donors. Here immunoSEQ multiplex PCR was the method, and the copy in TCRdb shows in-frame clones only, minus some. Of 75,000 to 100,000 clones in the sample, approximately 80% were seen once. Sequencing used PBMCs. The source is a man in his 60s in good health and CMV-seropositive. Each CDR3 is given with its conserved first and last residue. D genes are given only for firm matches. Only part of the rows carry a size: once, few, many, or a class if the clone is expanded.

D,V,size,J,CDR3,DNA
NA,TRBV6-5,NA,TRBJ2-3,CASSRPSGSTDTQYF,TGTGCCAGCAGTAGACCCTCAGGGAGCACAGATACGCAGTATTTT
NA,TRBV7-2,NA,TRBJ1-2,CASSLGQPNYGYTF,TGTGCCAGCAGCTTAGGGCAACCTAACTATGGCTACACCTTC
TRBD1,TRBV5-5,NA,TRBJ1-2,CASSRMTGGYGYTF,TGTGCCAGCAGCCGCATGACAGGGGGCTATGGCTACACCTTC
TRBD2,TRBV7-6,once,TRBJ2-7,CASSPGTSGGEGYEQYF,TGTGCCAGCAGCCCCGGGACTAGCGGGGGTGAAGGATACGAGCAGTACTTC
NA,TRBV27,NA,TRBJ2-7,CASSLSSGTKYEQYF,TGTGCCAGCAGTTTATCTTCCGGGACAAAGTACGAGCAGTACTTC
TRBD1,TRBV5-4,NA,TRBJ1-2,CASTYDRGYGYTF,TGTGCCAGCACCTACGACAGGGGCTATGGCTACACCTTC
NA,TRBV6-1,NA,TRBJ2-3,CASSDFTDTQYF,TGTGCCAGCAGTGACTTCACAGATACGCAGTATTTT
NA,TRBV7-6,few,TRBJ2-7,CASSLRRNEQYF,TGTGCCAGCAGCTTAAGGCGGAACGAGCAGTACTTC
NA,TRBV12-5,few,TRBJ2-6,CASGPGRSGANVLTF,TGTGCTAGTGGTCCTGGCAGATCTGGGGCCAACGTCCTGACTTTC
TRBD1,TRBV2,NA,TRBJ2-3,CASSVGTVGDTQYF,TGTGCCAGCAGCGTCGGGACAGTAGGAGATACGCAGTATTTT
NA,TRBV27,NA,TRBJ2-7,CASSPQGGEQYF,TGTGCCAGCAGCCCACAGGGTGGCGAGCAGTACTTC
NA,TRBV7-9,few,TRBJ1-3,CAEAAGSGNTIYF,TGTGCCGAGGCAGCGGGTTCTGGAAACACCATATATTTT
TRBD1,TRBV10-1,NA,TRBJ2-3,CASSPGTGITDTQYF,TGCGCCAGCAGTCCCGGGACAGGGATAACAGATACGCAGTATTTT
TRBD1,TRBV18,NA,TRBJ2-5,CASSAITGVQETQYF,TGTGCCAGCTCAGCTATCACAGGGGTCCAAGAGACCCAGTACTTC
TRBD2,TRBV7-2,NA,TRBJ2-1,CASSLGLAGVRSYNEQFF,TGTGCCAGCAGCTTAGGCCTAGCGGGTGTCAGAAGCTACAATGAGCAGTTCTTC
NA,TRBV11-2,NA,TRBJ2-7,CASSLDPGGVYEQYF,TGTGCCAGCAGCTTAGATCCGGGGGGCGTCTACGAGCAGTACTTC
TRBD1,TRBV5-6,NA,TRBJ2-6,CASSLRTGRPGANVLTF,TGTGCCAGCAGCTTGAGGACAGGGAGGCCTGGGGCCAACGTCCTGACTTTC
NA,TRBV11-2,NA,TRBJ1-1,CASSLTGNTEAFF,TGTGCCAGCAGCTTGACAGGGAACACTGAAGCTTTCTTT
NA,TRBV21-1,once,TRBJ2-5,CASSIRTSGEETQYF,TGTGCCAGCAGCATTAGGACTAGCGGGGAAGAGACCCAGTACTTC
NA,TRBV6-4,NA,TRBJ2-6,CASSAGTGANVLTF,TGTGCCAGCAGTGCAGGAACTGGGGCCAACGTCCTGACTTTC
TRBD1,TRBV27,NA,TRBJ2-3,CASSLSRDRGGNTQYF,TGTGCCAGCAGTTTATCTCGGGACAGGGGGGGGAATACGCAGTATTTT
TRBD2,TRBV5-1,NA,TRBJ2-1,CASSLATSGYNEQFF,TGCGCCAGCAGCTTGGCAACTAGCGGGTACAATGAGCAGTTCTTC
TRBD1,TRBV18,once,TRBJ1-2,CASSKGQESLGYTF,TGTGCCAGCTCAAAAGGACAGGAGTCACTCGGCTACACCTTC
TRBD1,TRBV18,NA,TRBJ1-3,CASSPGTGHSSGNTIYF,TGTGCCAGCTCACCGGGGACAGGGCATTCCTCTGGAAACACCATATATTTT
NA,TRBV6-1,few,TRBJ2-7,CASTGTFSSYEQYF,TGTGCCAGCACCGGGACTTTCAGCTCCTACGAGCAGTACTTC
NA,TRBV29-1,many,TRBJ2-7,CSVEFGTYEQYF,TGCAGCGTTGAATTCGGGACCTACGAGCAGTACTTC
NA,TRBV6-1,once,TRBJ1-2,CASSEDGGSYGYTF,TGTGCCAGCAGTGAAGACGGGGGTAGCTATGGCTACACCTTC
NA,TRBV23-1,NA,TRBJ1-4,CASSQPRAWEREKLFF,TGCGCCAGCAGTCAACCCCGTGCGTGGGAGCGGGAAAAACTGTTTTTT
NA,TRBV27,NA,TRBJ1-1,CASQTGNTEAFF,TGTGCCAGTCAGACAGGGAACACTGAAGCTTTCTTT
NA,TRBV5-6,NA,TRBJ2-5,CASSFGSEKTQYF,TGTGCCAGCAGCTTTGGGAGCGAGAAGACCCAGTACTTC
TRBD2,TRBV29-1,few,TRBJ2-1,CSVLGLAGEYNEQFF,TGCAGCGTCCTCGGACTAGCGGGGGAATACAATGAGCAGTTCTTC
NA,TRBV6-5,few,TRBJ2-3,CASSPSGGTDTQYF,TGTGCCAGCAGCCCGTCGGGAGGCACAGATACGCAGTATTTT
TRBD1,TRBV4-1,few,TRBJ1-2,CASSNRDRGQGYTF,TGCGCCAGCAGCAACCGGGACAGGGGTCAAGGCTACACCTTC
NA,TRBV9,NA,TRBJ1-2,CASSVAAGDYGYTF,TGTGCCAGCAGCGTAGCGGCCGGGGACTATGGCTACACCTTC
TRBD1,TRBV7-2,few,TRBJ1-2,CASSLRDRDGYTF,TGTGCCAGCAGCTTAAGGGACAGGGATGGCTACACCTTC
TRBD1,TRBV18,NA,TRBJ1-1,CASSQTGFTEAFF,TGTGCCAGCTCTCAGACAGGGTTCACTGAAGCTTTCTTT
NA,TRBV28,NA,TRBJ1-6,CASSLTGSSPLHF,TGTGCCAGCAGTTTAACAGGGAGCTCACCCCTCCACTTT
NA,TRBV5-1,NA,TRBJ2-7,CASSSQGWTAYEQYF,TGCGCCAGCAGCTCGCAGGGCTGGACAGCCTACGAGCAGTACTTC
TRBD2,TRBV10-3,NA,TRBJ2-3,CAISESGGGRDTQYF,TGTGCCATCAGTGAGTCTGGCGGGGGAAGAGATACGCAGTATTTT
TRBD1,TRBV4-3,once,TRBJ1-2,CASSQGQGADGYTF,TGCGCCAGCAGCCAGGGACAGGGGGCTGACGGCTACACCTTC
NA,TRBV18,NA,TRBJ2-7,CASSPPSSYEQYF,TGTGCCAGCTCACCTCCGAGCTCCTACGAGCAGTACTTC
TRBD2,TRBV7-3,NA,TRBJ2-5,CASSPGRGGETQYF,TGTGCCAGCAGCCCCGGGAGGGGGGGCGAGACCCAGTACTTC
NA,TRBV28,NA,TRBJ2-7,CASKKSGTYEQYF,TGTGCCAGCAAAAAATCAGGTACCTACGAGCAGTACTTC
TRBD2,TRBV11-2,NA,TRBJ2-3,CASSSGLAGNTDTQYF,TGTGCCAGCAGCTCGGGACTAGCGGGGAACACAGATACGCAGTATTTT
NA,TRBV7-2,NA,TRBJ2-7,CATGRTGGSYEQYF,TGTGCAACCGGAAGGACTGGGGGGTCCTACGAGCAGTACTTC
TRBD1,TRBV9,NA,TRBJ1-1,CASSTTNGWDRDHLRSNTEAFF,TGTGCCAGCAGCACCACCAATGGGTGGGACAGGGACCACCTCAGGTCAAACACTGAAGCTTTCTTT
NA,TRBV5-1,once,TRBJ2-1,CASSLDLANEQFF,TGCGCCAGCAGCTTGGACCTAGCAAATGAGCAGTTCTTC
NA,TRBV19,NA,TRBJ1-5,CASNNRRIINQPQHF,TGTGCCAGTAACAATCGGAGAATTATCAATCAGCCCCAGCATTTT
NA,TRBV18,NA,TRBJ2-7,CASSSLSYEQYF,TGTGCCAGCTCATCCCTCTCCTACGAGCAGTACTTC
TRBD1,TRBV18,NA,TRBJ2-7,CASSPTGDTYEQYF,TGTGCCAGCTCCCCGACAGGGGACACCTACGAGCAGTACTTC
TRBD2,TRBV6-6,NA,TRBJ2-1,CASSYSSGAIYNEQFF,TGTGCCAGCAGTTATTCTAGCGGGGCGATCTACAATGAGCAGTTCTTC
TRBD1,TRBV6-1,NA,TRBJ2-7,CASSSQRTGSYEQYF,TGTGCCAGCAGTTCCCAGAGGACAGGCTCCTACGAGCAGTACTTC
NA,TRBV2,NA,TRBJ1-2,CASSGDSFGYTF,TGTGCCAGCAGCGGCGACAGTTTTGGCTACACCTTC
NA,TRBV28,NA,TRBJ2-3,CASSPGDSTDTQYF,TGTGCCAGCAGTCCGGGGGACAGCACAGATACGCAGTATTTT
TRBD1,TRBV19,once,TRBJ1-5,CASSPRTGRWSYSNQPQHF,TGTGCCAGTAGTCCCCGGACAGGGAGGTGGTCCTATAGCAATCAGCCCCAGCATTTT
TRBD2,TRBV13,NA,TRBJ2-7,CASSPRWTSGGYEQYF,TGTGCCAGCAGTCCCCGTTGGACTAGCGGGGGCTACGAGCAGTACTTC
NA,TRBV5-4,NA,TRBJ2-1,CASSLGGGTAYNEQFF,TGTGCCAGCAGCTTGGGTGGGGGGACGGCTTACAATGAGCAGTTCTTC
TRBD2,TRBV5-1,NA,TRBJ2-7,CASSSPGGEQYF,TGCGCCAGCAGCTCCCCGGGGGGCGAGCAGTACTTC
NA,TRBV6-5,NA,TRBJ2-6,CASMEDSGANVLTF,TGTGCCAGCATGGAGGACTCTGGGGCCAACGTCCTGACTTTC
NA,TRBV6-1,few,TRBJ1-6,CASIVGPYGNSPLHF,TGTGCCAGCATCGTGGGGCCTTATGGGAATTCACCCCTCCACTTT